The clone carrying this TCR beta chain has ten or more counts. Its antigen remains unknown. Uncontrolled infection, other autoimmune disease, pregnancy or lactation excluded patients. Diagnoses were made from clinical symptoms, serum measures (thyroxine and TRAb), thyroid ultrasound and orbital computed tomography. PBMCs were collected from an approximately 9.3 ml volume of fresh peripheral blood. The data are from a study of T cells in Graves' hyperthyroidism and ophthalmopathy. The study's findings and limits: Most thyroid clonotypes with frequency above 0.001 were detected in blood.

CDR1 MGHRA and CDR2 YSYEKL come from the germline V gene. This CDR3 has 13 amino acids. V was trimmed by 3 bases and J by 5 bases, leaving 10 bases between them. It was RNA transcripts that yielded the amplified TCR beta CDR3 regions. The primer set for the first-round RT-PCR of the TCR CDR3 was HTBI. One entry per CDR3 protein, called by TCRdb with MiXCR from the multiplex PCR reads. The table includes about 840,000 distinct CDR3 sequences, over 35% detected once. The rearrangement joins TRBV4-1 to TRBJ2-5; the D call may be TRBD1 or TRBD2 (5 bases each). This clonotype was sampled from a man aged 18 to 29 with Graves' hyperthyroidism. The sequencing input was blood. CDR3 DNA sequence: TGCGCCAGCAGCCAGGCAGGGAGCGAGACCCAGTACTTC. Protein sequence: CASSQAGSETQYF.